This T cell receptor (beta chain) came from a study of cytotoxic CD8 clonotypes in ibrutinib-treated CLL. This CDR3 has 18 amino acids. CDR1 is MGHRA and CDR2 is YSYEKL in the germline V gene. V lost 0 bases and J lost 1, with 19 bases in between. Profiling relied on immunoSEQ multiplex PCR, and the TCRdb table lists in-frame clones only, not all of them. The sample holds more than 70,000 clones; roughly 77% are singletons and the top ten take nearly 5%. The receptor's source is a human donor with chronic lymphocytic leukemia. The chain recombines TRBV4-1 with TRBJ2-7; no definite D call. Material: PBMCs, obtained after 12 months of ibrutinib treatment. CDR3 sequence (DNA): TGCGCCAGCAGCCAAGATTGGGGTAAAGGGCTGAAATCCTACGAGCAGTACTTC. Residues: CASSQDWGKGLKSYEQYF.